This T cell receptor beta chain was documented in a study of preoperative IRX-2 immunotherapy in early breast cancer. TCRdb keeps only in-frame clones here, not all; method: immunoSEQ multiplex PCR. In the table there are about 23,000 clones, roughly 95% of which are singletons. The CDR3 runs 15 residues. Per the germline V gene, CDR1 is SGHKS and CDR2 is YYEKEE (reference sequence). V lost 2 bases to trimming and J lost 5 bases; unmatched junction nucleotides: 7. Stated treatment: preoperative locoregional IRX-2 cytokine immunotherapy. This phase Ib study tested locoregional IRX-2 cytokine immunotherapy given before surgery.

This TCR was sampled from a human donor with breast cancer. The V gene is TRBV5-5, the J gene TRBJ2-1, with TRBD1 matching over 7 bases. This specimen was tumor tissue, taken after IRX-2 immunotherapy. The CDR3 sequence is CASSFVGTVNNEQFF. In nucleotides, the CDR3 is TGTGCCAGCAGCTTCGTAGGGACAGTTAACAATGAGCAGTTCTTC.